The clone carrying this TCR beta chain came up a few times. Per germline, CDR1 SGDLS and CDR2 YYNGEE. With 2 bases removed from V and 6 bases from J, the gap between germline ends came to 13 bases. The CDR3 runs 14 residues. This entry comes from a study of blood T cell repertoires in COVID-19. Study context: Samples came from the United States, Italy and Spain, spanning acute and convalescent COVID-19. The analysed material was cDNA or gDNA that came from T cells, B-cell-depleted T cells, or PBMCs.

Per the study methods: The authors estimated nucleated cell counts from reference gene primer amplification. This table comes from immunoSEQ multiplex PCR, and its TCRdb copy is limited to in-frame clones, with some not included. The V and J calls and clone size were taken over from that table, and D and trimming were inferred from the DNA. The sample gives 200,000 to 250,000 clones, less than 85% of which show up once; 3% to 4% is in the top ten. The chain is built from TRBV9 and TRBJ2-3; maybe TRBD1 (5 bases). The clonotype originates from a woman of 80 years or more with acute or convalescent COVID-19. Input material: peripheral blood. The CDR3 sequence: CASSVQGIADTQYF. The DNA for the CDR3 is TGTGCCAGCAGCGTGCAGGGAATTGCGGATACGCAGTATTTT.